The clone carrying this T cell receptor (beta chain) was counted only a few times. Its target is not known. iRepertoire HTBI primers and Arm-PCR of CDR3 regions built TCR beta libraries. TCRdb re-derived calls from the multiplex PCR reads in MiXCR, one entry per CDR3 protein. Counted here are about 400,000 distinct CDR3 sequences, roughly 20% occurring once; the ten biggest clones make up less than 25%. From germline, CDR1 is LGHNA and CDR2 YNFKEQ. V was shortened by 4 bases and J by 2 bases, with 14 bases between the two germline ends. The CDR3 extends over 16 amino acids. The source of the sample is a study of regulatory T cells in long-lasting Graves disease. Overall study context: Patients met the persistent Graves' disease definition after over 5 years of antithyroid drugs with positive TSH receptor antibodies.

Study-level points and caveats: Accuracy was perhaps lowered by the small sample size.

Time point reported: persistent/refractory GD, antithyroid drugs over 5 years with positive TRAb. Scientists built the TCR library using RNA that was extracted from PBMCs. An endocrinology department in Xi'an, China, supplied the patients. EDTA tubes received roughly 10 milliliters of drawn peripheral blood. The rearrangement uses TRBV4-2 and TRBJ2-2, with a tentative D call TRBD2 (7 bases). The receptor was isolated from a female donor with Graves disease. This material consisted of peripheral blood mononuclear cells (PBMCs), taken when the disease was refractory, from a patient treated with antithyroid drugs. The chain's CDR3 is CASSPWEGGNTGELFF. In DNA form, the CDR3 reads TGTGCCAGCAGCCCTTGGGAGGGGGGAAACACCGGGGAGCTGTTTTTT.